This T cell receptor beta chain stems from a study of long-term antiretroviral therapy in people with HIV. Overall study findings and caveats: Transplant-donor-level diversity was not reached after ART, though diversity increased.

This clone was seen a single time. Its antigen is unknown. CDR1 is MDHEN and CDR2 is SYDVKM in the germline V gene. The CDR3 is made up of 15 amino acids. The V gene end was trimmed by 3 bases and the J gene end by 1 base; junction bases not matched to a gene: 4. immunoSEQ v3.0 was run at survey level. The assay was immunoSEQ multiplex PCR, and TCRdb's table has in-frame clones only and misses some. Here the sample spans under 50,000 clones, 86% being singletons. The material was unsorted PBMCs, obtained just before starting antiretroviral therapy. This TCR was recovered from a woman under 30 with HIV. The V gene is TRBV28, the J gene TRBJ2-5, with 8 bases aligning to TRBD1. The CDR3 loop is CASSFLGQGQETQYF. CDR3 in DNA: TGTGCCAGCAGTTTCTTAGGACAGGGCCAAGAGACCCAGTACTTC.